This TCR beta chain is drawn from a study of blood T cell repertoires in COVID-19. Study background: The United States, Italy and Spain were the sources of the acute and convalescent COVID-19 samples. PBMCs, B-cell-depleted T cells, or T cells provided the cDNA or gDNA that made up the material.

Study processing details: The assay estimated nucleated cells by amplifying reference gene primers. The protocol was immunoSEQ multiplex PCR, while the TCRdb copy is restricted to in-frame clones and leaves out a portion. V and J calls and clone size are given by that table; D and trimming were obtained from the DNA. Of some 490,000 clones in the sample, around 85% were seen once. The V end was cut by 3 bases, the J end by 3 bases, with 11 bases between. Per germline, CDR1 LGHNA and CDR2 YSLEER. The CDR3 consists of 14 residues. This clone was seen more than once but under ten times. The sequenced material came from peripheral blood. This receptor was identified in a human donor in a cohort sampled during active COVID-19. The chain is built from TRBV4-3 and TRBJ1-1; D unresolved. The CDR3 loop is CASSHVMADTEAFF. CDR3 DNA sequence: TGCGCCAGCAGCCACGTTATGGCCGACACTGAAGCTTTCTTT.